This passage covers 32 T cell receptor beta chains from one sample sequenced in a study of radiotherapy plus CTLA-4 blockade in lung cancer. The repertoire was sequenced with immunoSEQ multiplex PCR; TCRdb's copy has only in-frame clones and lacks some. The table records roughly 15,000 clones, under 75% of them present only once. The material sequenced was peripheral blood, taken from a patient treated with radiotherapy plus ipilimumab. These receptors were taken from a human donor with non-small cell lung cancer whose response to radiotherapy plus ipilimumab could not be evaluated.

V gene TRBV6-1 combines with J gene TRBJ1-2, with 8 positions matching TRBD1. Germline CDR1 reads MNHNS; CDR2 reads SASEGT. Trimming cost V 0 bases and J 4 bases; bases outside gene matches: 4. The CDR3 totals 15 residues. The CDR3 spells CASSEAFRGPYGYTF. The CDR3 DNA follows: TGTGCCAGCAGTGAAGCGTTCAGGGGGCCCTATGGCTACACCTTC.

CDR3 residues: CASRPTGGRGYTF. In DNA, the CDR3 is TGTGCCAGCAGGCCTACAGGGGGACGGGGCTACACCTTC. The chain has TRBV7-2 and TRBJ1-2; TRBD1 agrees at 8 bases. The CDR3 is 13 amino acids. Germline V gene lookup returns CDR1 SGHTA and CDR2 FQGNSA. The V segment lost 6 bases and the J segment 8 bases; nucleotides outside the gene matches: 8.

V usage is TRBV18 and J usage is TRBJ1-1; 7 bases align to TRBD1. CDR1 is KGHSH and CDR2 is LQKENI in the germline V gene. Trimming took 3 bases from V and 8 from J; bases not matched to a gene: 3. The CDR3 is made up of 12 amino acids. The CDR3 sequence: CASSPQDREAFF. For the CDR3, the DNA is TGTGCCAGCTCACCCCAGGACAGGGAAGCTTTCTTT.

This clone has only a few counts. The J gene is TRBJ1-6, the V gene TRBV28; D not certain. The germline gives CDR1 MDHEN, CDR2 SYDVKM. With 3 bases removed from V and 10 bases from J, the gap between germline ends came to 7 bases. The CDR3 is 12 residues long. As DNA, the CDR3 is TGTGCCAGCAGTTTCGTAAGCTCACCCCTCCACTTT. Protein: CASSFVSSPLHF.

This clone has more than one count but fewer than ten. The rearrangement links TRBV7-9 to TRBJ1-1; the D gene is possibly TRBD1 (6 bases). The germline V gene has CDR1 SEHNR and CDR2 FQNEAQ (reference sequence). The CDR3 is made up of 12 amino acids. V was shortened by 7 bases and J by 7 bases, with 13 bases between the two germline ends. Here the CDR3 DNA reads TGTGCCAGCACCGGCACAGGGTTTGAAGCTTTCTTT. Protein product: CASTGTGFEAFF.

The chain carries TRBV7-2 and TRBJ2-7; D possibly corresponds to TRBD1 (6 bases). Trimming took off 4 bases at V and 2 bases at J, with 12 bases between the two ends. The CDR3 covers 14 residues. The germline CDR1 and CDR2 sequences are SGHTA and FQGNSA. The CDR3 loop is CASSSLDSPYEQYF. In DNA, the CDR3 is TGTGCCAGCAGCTCCCTGGACAGCCCCTACGAGCAGTACTTC.

Only a few counts were recorded for this clone. The chain has TRBV5-1 and TRBJ2-1, with 10 bases lining up with TRBD1. The CDR3 has 15 residues. The germline CDR1 and CDR2 sequences are SGHRS and YFSETQ. The ends lost 4 bases at V and 9 bases at J; junction bases unmatched: 10. The CDR3 protein is CASSAGGQGGIEQFF. CDR3 coding DNA: TGCGCCAGCAGCGCGGGTGGACAGGGGGGGATTGAGCAGTTCTTC.

The chain recombines TRBV6-5 with TRBJ1-1; possible D gene TRBD1, 5 bases. The CDR3 has 15 residues. Germline CDR1 and CDR2: MNHEY and SVGAGI. The V end was cut by 3 bases, the J end by 1 base, with 12 bases between. CDR3 coding DNA: TGTGCCAGCAGTTATTCGACAGTGGGGAACACTGAAGCTTTCTTT. This sequence encodes CASSYSTVGNTEAFF.

The rearrangement uses TRBV4-3 and TRBJ1-5; 8 bases fit TRBD1. Per the germline V gene, CDR1 is LGHNA and CDR2 is YSLEER. The CDR3 totals 16 residues. V lost 1 base to trimming and J lost 1 base; unmatched junction nucleotides: 3. CDR3 sequence reads: CASSQGRQGSNQPQHF. CDR3 DNA sequence: TGCGCCAGCAGCCAAGGTAGACAGGGGAGCAATCAGCCCCAGCATTTT.

The chain has TRBV6-4 and TRBJ1-2; D gene uncertain. V lost 5 bases, J lost 3 bases, and 19 bases lay in between. The CDR3 loop spans 16 amino acids. Per germline, CDR1 MRHNA and CDR2 SNTAGT. For the CDR3, the DNA is TGTGCCAGCAGTCCTACGACCGGCGGGGTCGACTATGGCTACACCTTC. Translation: CASSPTTGGVDYGYTF.

The chain has TRBV1 and TRBJ1-5; the table names TRBD1, a call not compared with the DNA. TRBV1 is a recognized pseudogene. The CDR3 extends over 17 amino acids. The CDR3 nucleotides read TGCACCAGCAGCCAGCCCCGGGCAGGGAAGTTTAAGCAGCCCCAGCATTTT. It encodes CTSSQPRAGKFKQPQHF.

V gene TRBV6-5 combines with J gene TRBJ2-7; no definite D call. The CDR3 runs to 14 residues. The germline V gene has CDR1 MNHEY and CDR2 SVGAGI. Trimming cost V 7 bases and J 3 bases, with 16 bases left between them. This CDR3 is CASTAPLKGYEQYF. For the CDR3, the DNA is TGTGCCAGCACAGCGCCCTTAAAAGGCTACGAGCAGTACTTC.

For the CDR3, the DNA is TGTGCCAGTAGTATAGCGGGGAACAATGAAAAACTGTTTTTT. Translation gives CASSIAGNNEKLFF. The rearrangement uses TRBV19 and TRBJ1-4, with D uncertain. CDR3 size: 14 residues. The germline V gene encodes CDR1 LNHDA and CDR2 SQIVND (reference sequence). The V and J ends lost 1 base and 5 bases respectively, with 8 bases between them. The full variable domain, rest sourced from reference TRBV19 and TRBJ1-4, is DGGITQSPKYLFRKEGQNVTLSCEQNLNHDAMYWYRQDPGQGLRLIYYSQIVNDFQKGDIAEGYSVSREKKESFPLTVTSAQKNPTAFYLCASSIAGNNEKLFFGSGTQLSVL.

The genes are TRBV4-2 and TRBJ2-1; TRBD2 aligns across 7 bases. In germline, CDR1 is LGHNA, CDR2 YNFKEQ. The CDR3 consists of 15 residues. The junction had 8 bases not matched to a gene; V was cut back by 5 bases and J by 4 bases. The CDR3 sequence is CASSSRSSGYNEQFF. The DNA of the CDR3 is TGTGCCAGCAGCTCCCGCTCTAGCGGTTACAATGAGCAGTTCTTC.

The V gene is TRBV27, the J gene TRBJ2-7; 11 bases align to TRBD1. Germline lookup yields CDR1 MNHEY and CDR2 SMNVEV (reference sequence). The V and J ends lost 6 bases and 7 bases, in that order; junction bases with no gene match: 2. This CDR3 is built from 12 residues. The CDR3: CASRGDRGEQYV. CDR3 in DNA: TGTGCCAGCAGGGGGGACAGGGGGGAGCAGTACGTC.

The chain links TRBV19 to TRBJ1-5; TRBD1 matches at 7 bases. CDR1 and CDR2 from the germline V gene are LNHDA and SQIVND (reference sequence). The CDR3 covers 13 residues. Trimming at V came to 7 bases and at J to 6 bases, leaving 6 bases not matched to a gene. CDR3: CASNEGAGQPQHF. For the CDR3, the DNA is TGTGCCAGTAATGAGGGGGCAGGTCAGCCCCAGCATTTT. The whole variable domain, filled in from reference TRBV19 and TRBJ1-5, reads DGGITQSPKYLFRKEGQNVTLSCEQNLNHDAMYWYRQDPGQGLRLIYYSQIVNDFQKGDIAEGYSVSREKKESFPLTVTSAQKNPTAFYLCASNEGAGQPQHFGDGTRLSIL.

The CDR3 is CASSRTSGGYEQYF. The CDR3 DNA is TGTGCCAGCAGTCGGACTAGCGGGGGCTACGAGCAGTACTTC. The chain is built from TRBV2 and TRBJ2-7, with 13 bases lining up with TRBD2. The length of the CDR3 is 14 residues. CDR1 and CDR2 from the germline V gene are SNHLY and FYNNEI. V dropped 5 bases and J dropped 3; count of bases not matched to a gene: 1.

V gene TRBV5-1 combines with J gene TRBJ1-5; TRBD1 is a possible D gene (6 bases). V was pared by 2 bases and J by 4 bases, with 10 bases between. CDR1 and CDR2 (germline): SGHRS, YFSETQ. The CDR3 has 14 amino acids. The CDR3 region is CASSLQGGNQPQHF. In DNA form, the CDR3 reads TGCGCCAGCAGCTTACAGGGTGGGAATCAGCCCCAGCATTTT.

J is TRBJ2-2 and V is TRBV7-8; D is possibly TRBD1 (5 bases). CDR1 and CDR2 (germline): SGHVS, FQNEAQ. V was cut by 7 bases and J by 2 bases, with 8 bases left in between. CDR3 length: 13 residues. As DNA, the CDR3 is TGTGCCAGCAAAGGACAAAACACCGGGGAGCTGTTTTTT. This codes for CASKGQNTGELFF.

This clone was recorded once. One end of the junction does not line up with germline, which may come from a read error. Other DNA sequences in this specimen translate into the identical CDR3. This rearrangement joins TRBV18 to TRBJ1-6; D call uncertain. This CDR3 has 14 residues. Looked up from germline, CDR1 is KGHSH and CDR2 is LQKENI. CDR3 residues: CASSPSQDNSPLHF. The CDR3 DNA follows: TGTGCCAGCTCACCTTCACAAGATAATTCCCCCCTCCACTTT.

Here the CDR3 reads CASRVTVAYGYTF. The DNA of the CDR3 is TGCGCCAGCAGGGTGACAGTGGCCTATGGCTACACCTTC. V is TRBV5-1 and J is TRBJ1-2; D may be TRBD1 (5 bases). The CDR3 consists of 13 residues. Germline CDR1 and CDR2: SGHRS and YFSETQ. V was pared by 5 bases and J by 4 bases, with 12 bases between.

CDR3 region: CASSTSQGAAVGYTF. The CDR3 DNA follows: TGTGCCAGCAGCACCTCTCAGGGGGCCGCCGTCGGCTACACCTTC. The chain links TRBV13 to TRBJ1-2; 8 nucleotides line up with TRBD1. Germline CDR1 reads PRHDT; CDR2 reads FYEKMQ (reference sequence). CDR3 length equals 15 residues. V lost 5 bases and J lost 8; bases outside the gene matches: 13.

The chain links TRBV7-8 to TRBJ1-2; TRBD1 matches at 8 bases. The V and J ends lost 1 base and 10 bases, in that order; junction bases with no gene match: 8. Per the germline V gene, CDR1 is SGHVS and CDR2 is FQNEAQ. This CDR3 has 14 residues. CDR3 DNA sequence: TGTGCCAGCAGCTTAGTGCAGGGGGCGTTATCCTACACCTTC. Its protein is CASSLVQGALSYTF.

This clone came up many times. The chain couples TRBV11-2 to TRBJ2-1; 8 nucleotides agree with TRBD2. V lost 1 base and J lost 7; bases outside the gene matches: 3. The CDR3 sequence is 14 residues long. Germline CDR1 reads SGHAT; CDR2 reads FQNNGV. CDR3 DNA sequence: TGTGCCAGCAGCTTAGCGGGGGGGCGGAATGAGCAGTTCTTC. Its protein product is CASSLAGGRNEQFF.

The rearrangement links TRBV20-1 to TRBJ1-2; D gene ambiguous. V was shortened by 7 bases and J by 7 bases, with 13 bases between the two germline ends. Germline CDR1 is DFQATT and CDR2 is SNEGSKA (reference sequence). CDR3 length: 11 amino acids. The CDR3 region has the DNA TGCAGTGTTCCGGAGTCGGGTGGCTACACCTTC. Translation: CSVPESGGYTF.

There are a few counts of this clone. The chain combines TRBV19 with TRBJ1-1; D perhaps matches TRBD1 (5 bases). The germline CDR1 and CDR2 sequences are LNHDA and SQIVND (reference sequence). With 5 bases removed from V and 4 bases from J, the gap between germline ends came to 11 bases. The CDR3 runs to 13 residues. Written as DNA, the CDR3 is TGTGCCAGTAGTGGGCAGGGATTCACTGAAGCTTTCTTT. This encodes CASSGQGFTEAFF.

The CDR3 DNA is TGTGCCAGCAGTTCCGGGACAGGGGGCAAGAATGAGCAGTTCTTC. This sequence encodes CASSSGTGGKNEQFF. This chain links TRBV27 with TRBJ2-1; TRBD1 agrees at 12 bases. The germline gives CDR1 MNHEY, CDR2 SMNVEV (reference sequence). The CDR3 sequence is 15 residues long. J was trimmed by 7 bases and V by 4 bases; bases with no gene match: 5.

The V call is TRBV7-2, the J call TRBJ2-7, with 9 bases matching TRBD2. The CDR3 totals 13 residues. The germline CDR1 and CDR2 sequences are SGHTA and FQGNSA. V shed 4 bases, J shed 2 bases, and the junction held 0 bases outside the gene matches. The CDR3 nucleotides read TGTGCCAGCAGCTGGACTAGCGCCTACGAGCAGTACTTC. It codes for CASSWTSAYEQYF.

The genes are TRBV23-1 and TRBJ2-1, with 9 bases matching TRBD1. TRBV23-1 is designated an ORF whose function remains uncertain. The CDR3 spans 14 residues. V shed 5 bases and J 2 bases; nucleotides not matched to a gene: 1. Here the CDR3 reads CASSGTGTYNEQFF. CDR3 sequence (DNA): TGCGCCAGCAGTGGGACAGGGACCTACAATGAGCAGTTCTTC.

This sequence joins TRBV15 and TRBJ2-3; 10 positions agree with TRBD2. The CDR3 consists of 16 residues. The germline gives CDR1 LNHNV, CDR2 YYDKDF (reference sequence). V trimming: 5 bases; J trimming: 5 bases; junction bases outside the gene matches: 10. CDR3 in DNA: TGTGCCACCAGCGTCGAAGCGGGGGGGCCGTTAGATACGCAGTATTTT. Translation: CATSVEAGGPLDTQYF.

The J gene is TRBJ1-4, the V gene TRBV7-2, with 8 bases aligning to TRBD1. Germline assignment: CDR1 SGHTA and CDR2 FQGNSA. The CDR3 is made up of 14 amino acids. Trimming at V came to 5 bases and at J to 10 bases, leaving 9 bases not matched to a gene. The CDR3 is CASSPSGGQGKLFF. DNA of the CDR3: TGTGCCAGCAGCCCCTCAGGGGGCCAAGGAAAACTGTTTTTT.

The J gene is TRBJ1-2, the V gene TRBV9, with D possibly matching TRBD1 (6 bases). The germline CDR1 and CDR2 sequences are SGDLS and YYNGEE. The ends were cut back, 0 bases at V and 8 bases at J, with 17 bases in the middle. The CDR3 is 15 residues long. This CDR3 is CASSVADTLRGGYTF. CDR3 sequence (DNA): TGTGCCAGCAGCGTAGCTGACACCCTCAGGGGCGGCTACACCTTC.